The subject of this entry is one T cell receptor beta chain. Its antigen remains unknown. In germline, CDR1 is SGHRS, CDR2 YFSETQ. Trimming cost V 5 bases and J 0 bases; bases outside gene matches: 4. This CDR3 is 15 amino acids long. The record originates from a study of response to subunit inactivated influenza vaccine. Study results and caveats: Every seasonal influenza vaccination brings in few new T cells, the authors suggested.

TCRdb re-called the RT-PCR reads through MiXCR, storing one row per CDR3 protein. The sample includes over 300,000 distinct CDR3 sequences, roughly a fifth of them seen just once. Sequenced material: PBMCs from blood, taken 21 months after vaccination. This chain links TRBV5-1 with TRBJ2-1, with 8 nucleotides matching TRBD1. The origin of this receptor is a man between 50 and 75 years old who received an inactivated influenza vaccine. The CDR3 nucleotides read TGCGCCAGCAGGACAGGGGTTAGCTCCTACAATGAGCAGTTCTTC. This gives the protein CASRTGVSSYNEQFF.